The rows below give T cell receptor beta chains drawn from one sample of a study of shared clonotypes between healthy human individuals. Measured with immunoSEQ multiplex PCR; TCRdb has only the in-frame clones, and not every one. The data contain approximately 720,000 clones, 92% of them singletons. Sequencing used naive CD8+ T cells sorted from blood. The receptors were gathered from a man aged 25 to 40 in good health. Both conserved end residues are part of each CDR3. The D gene is left open where the match is weak. For some rows the clone size is stated as once, few or many, or as a class when expanded; others skip it.

d_call,j_call,v_call,clone_size,cdr3_aa,cdr3_nt
.,TRBJ2-7,TRBV6-1,.,CASHLGGDYEQYF,TGTGCCAGTCACTTAGGGGGAGACTACGAGCAGTACTTC
.,TRBJ1-5,TRBV27,once,CASSLSQGGNQPQHF,TGTGCCAGCAGTTTATCCCAGGGAGGCAATCAGCCCCAGCATTTT
.,TRBJ1-2,TRBV25-1,.,CASSHGGLYGYTF,TGTGCCAGCAGTCATGGGGGGCTATATGGCTACACCTTC
.,TRBJ2-7,TRBV2,.,CASSGRDGTYEQYF,TGTGCCAGCAGTGGGAGAGACGGGACCTACGAGCAGTACTTC
.,TRBJ1-1,TRBV28,once,CASSRGKVTEAFF,TGTGCCAGCAGCCGGGGTAAGGTGACTGAAGCTTTCTTT
.,TRBJ2-1,TRBV5-6,.,CASSFPDEQFF,TGTGCCAGCAGCTTTCCGGATGAGCAGTTCTTC
TRBD1,TRBJ1-1,TRBV7-8,.,CASSSGTGNTEAFF,TGTGCCAGCAGCTCCGGGACAGGAAACACTGAAGCTTTCTTT
.,TRBJ2-7,TRBV15,.,CATSRDLSYEQYF,TGTGCCACCAGCAGGGACCTTTCCTACGAGCAGTACTTC
.,TRBJ2-5,TRBV6-1,.,CASSEGGGETQYF,TGTGCCAGCAGTGAAGGGGGCGGGGAGACCCAGTACTTC
.,TRBJ2-7,TRBV27,.,CASSHSGEQYF,TGTGCCAGCAGCCACTCGGGCGAGCAGTACTTC
TRBD2,TRBJ2-3,TRBV9,.,CASSVGLAGVVADTQYF,TGTGCCAGCAGCGTAGGACTAGCGGGAGTAGTAGCAGATACGCAGTATTTT
.,TRBJ2-2,TRBV9,few,CASSGDFAGELFF,TGTGCCAGCAGCGGGGATTTCGCCGGGGAGCTGTTTTTT